Below, 24 T cell receptor beta chains from the same sample are listed, as sequenced in a study of control samples from healthy donors and cancer patients. Repertoires were generated with immunoSEQ multiplex PCR, while TCRdb's copy carries only in-frame clones and drops some. The repertoire holds 85,000 to 100,000 clones, almost 85% seen once, with about 2% in the top ten. The sequenced sample consisted of blood. Receptors were obtained from a man aged 55 to 69 in good health.

The chain couples TRBV9 to TRBJ1-6; 8 bases match TRBD1. Trimming removed 3 bases from V and 0 bases from J; junction bases left unmatched: 8. The germline CDR1 and CDR2 sequences are SGDLS and YYNGEE. The CDR3 has 18 residues. CDR3 sequence reads: CASSAGQVLSSYNSPLHF. The CDR3 DNA reads as TGTGCCAGCAGCGCGGGACAGGTCCTCAGCTCCTATAATTCACCCCTCCACTTT.

This chain links TRBV2 with TRBJ1-5; D remains unclear. V dropped 2 bases and J dropped 12 bases, with 20 bases sitting between them. CDR3 size: 15 residues. Germline CDR1 is SNHLY and CDR2 is FYNNEI. The CDR3 loop is CASSEFKGQQGFQHF. Here the CDR3 DNA reads TGTGCCAGCAGTGAATTCAAGGGCCAGCAAGGATTCCAGCATTTT.

The chain recombines TRBV5-1 with TRBJ1-2; perhaps TRBD1 as D (5 bases). Germline assignment: CDR1 SGHRS and CDR2 YFSETQ. The CDR3 runs to 14 residues. Between the trimmed V and J ends, which lost 5 bases and 3 bases, there was a span of 14 bases. The CDR3: CASRDGTGYYGYTF. CDR3 coding DNA: TGCGCCAGCAGAGACGGGACGGGATACTATGGCTACACCTTC.

The rearrangement joins TRBV11-2 to TRBJ2-5, with D perhaps matching TRBD1 (6 bases). Germline values: CDR1 SGHAT, CDR2 FQNNGV. This CDR3 region has 15 residues. Deletions cut 1 base from V and 5 bases from J, with 14 bases between. The CDR3 nucleotides are TGTGCCAGCAGCTTAGGACAGGCCCTCGGTGAGACCCAGTACTTC. Amino acids: CASSLGQALGETQYF.

The chain joins TRBV30 to TRBJ1-1; TRBD1 agrees at 8 bases. The length of the CDR3 is 14 residues. Germline CDR1 GTSNPN, CDR2 SVGIG (reference sequence). V was clipped by 4 bases and J by 11 bases; unmatched bases: 15. CDR3: CAWTRTGRDNGAFF. CDR3 DNA sequence: TGTGCCTGGACGCGGACAGGGCGGGATAACGGGGCTTTCTTT.

This clone was observed once. The gene calls are TRBV6-5 and TRBJ1-4, with 10 bases lining up with TRBD1. The V segment lost 7 bases and the J segment 2 bases; nucleotides outside the gene matches: 4. CDR3 length: 15 residues. Germline values: CDR1 MNHEY, CDR2 SVGAGI. The CDR3 sequence: CASKPGQGTNEKLFF. The CDR3 DNA sequence: TGTGCCAGCAAACCGGGACAGGGGACTAATGAAAAACTGTTTTTT.

This clone appeared once. DNA for the CDR3: TGTGCCAGCAGTGAAGGGGCAGTTGCTAATTCACCCCTCCACTTT. Encoded protein: CASSEGAVANSPLHF. The rearrangement joins TRBV2 to TRBJ1-6; D is unresolved. Germline loops: CDR1 SNHLY, CDR2 FYNNEI. This CDR3 comprises 15 residues. Trimming took off 1 base at V and 6 bases at J, with 10 bases between the two ends.

V is TRBV7-8 and J is TRBJ2-7; D gene ambiguous. The germline V gene encodes CDR1 SGHVS and CDR2 FQNEAQ. Trimming took off 2 bases at V and 2 bases at J, with 13 bases between the two ends. The CDR3 sequence is 15 residues long. The CDR3 here is CASSLRGFRAYEQYF. CDR3 nucleotides: TGTGCCAGCAGCTTACGTGGGTTTAGAGCCTACGAGCAGTACTTC.

The genes are TRBV29-1 and TRBJ2-1; 10 positions agree with TRBD2. V dropped 4 bases and J dropped 9; count of bases not matched to a gene: 6. The V gene's germline CDR1 is SQVTM and CDR2 ANQGSEA. The CDR3 spans 13 residues. DNA for the CDR3: TGCAGCGTTGCTAGCGGGGGTTATTTTGAGCAGTTCTTC. It encodes CSVASGGYFEQFF.

This clone was observed once. The V gene is TRBV10-3, the J gene TRBJ2-7; maybe TRBD1 (6 bases). Trimming took 7 bases from V and 3 from J, leaving 13 bases between them. The CDR3 contains 13 residues. CDR1 and CDR2 from the germline V gene are ENHRY and SYGVKD. The CDR3 reads CAITAGQSYEQYF. CDR3 in DNA: TGTGCCATCACCGCCGGACAGAGCTACGAGCAGTACTTC.

This clone came up a few times. CDR3 bases: TGCGCCAGCAGCCTTTCCTGGGGGGCGAACTATGGCTACACCTTC. Its protein is CASSLSWGANYGYTF. V gene TRBV4-1 combines with J gene TRBJ1-2; perhaps TRBD1 as D (6 bases). Germline CDR1 and CDR2: MGHRA and YSYEKL. This CDR3 has 15 amino acids. The V and J ends lost 4 bases and 2 bases respectively, with 14 bases between them.

This chain joins TRBV3-1 (or the pseudogene TRBV3-2) and TRBJ2-7; the D is unclear. This CDR3 contains 13 residues. CDR1 is LGHDT, CDR2 YNNKEL, per germline (reference sequence). Trimming took 7 bases from V and 1 from J, leaving 11 bases between them. The CDR3 here is CASTRWGSYEQYF. The CDR3 DNA reads TGTGCCAGCACCCGCTGGGGTTCCTACGAGCAGTACTTC.

The table lists this clone with a few counts. J is TRBJ1-1 and V is TRBV25-1; 8 positions agree with TRBD1. Germline-derived CDR1 and CDR2 are MGHDK and SYGVNS. V trimming: 7 bases; J trimming: 1 base; junction bases outside the gene matches: 2. This CDR3 spans 13 amino acids. The CDR3 nucleotides are TGTGCCAGCAAGGGACAGGCGAACACTGAAGCTTTCTTT. This translates into CASKGQANTEAFF.

The chain carries TRBV10-1 and TRBJ1-2; D possibly corresponds to TRBD1 (5 bases). V was shortened by 11 bases and J by 4 bases, with 20 bases between the two germline ends. The CDR3 totals 14 residues. Germline V gene lookup returns CDR1 WNHNN and CDR2 SYGVQD (reference sequence). The CDR3 DNA sequence: TGCGCCTGTCTTTTATGGGGACTGACCTATGGCTACACCTTC. Translated, it gives CACLLWGLTYGYTF.

The V gene is TRBV6-6, the J gene TRBJ1-6; 7 bases align to TRBD1. V was pared by 5 bases and J by 7 bases, with 8 bases of the junction left unmatched. Germline V gene sequence: CDR1 MNHNY, CDR2 SVGAGI (reference sequence). The CDR3 spans 15 residues. CDR3 sequence (DNA): TGTGCCAGCAGTGTTACCGGGACAGAGAATTCACCCCTCCACTTT. Translated, it gives CASSVTGTENSPLHF.

The gene calls are TRBV3-1 (or the pseudogene TRBV3-2) and TRBJ1-5; no firm D call. Germline values: CDR1 LGHDT, CDR2 YNNKEL (reference sequence). The CDR3 spans 14 residues. Trimming took 0 bases from V and 5 from J, leaving 8 bases between them. For the CDR3, the DNA is TGTGCCAGCAGCCAAGATGGCGGCTATCAGCCCCAGCATTTT. Amino acid sequence: CASSQDGGYQPQHF.

This chain joins TRBV10-1 and TRBJ2-7; possible D gene TRBD1, 6 bases. The germline V and J ends were trimmed by 9 bases and 0 bases, with 12 bases remaining between them. Germline V gives CDR1 WNHNN, CDR2 SYGVQD (reference sequence). There are 13 residues in the CDR3. The CDR3 spells CASDRIPSYEQYF. As DNA, the CDR3 is TGCGCCAGTGACAGGATACCCTCCTACGAGCAGTACTTC.

The chain combines TRBV6-5 with TRBJ1-1, with D possibly matching TRBD1 (6 bases). Trimming took off 7 bases at V and 3 bases at J, with 15 bases between the two ends. This CDR3 comprises 14 residues. CDR1 MNHEY and CDR2 SVGAGI come from the germline V gene. In nucleotides, the CDR3 is TGTGCCAGCAATACCAGGGGAAGGGACACTGAAGCTTTCTTT. This translates into CASNTRGRDTEAFF.

In this sample, this clone turned up a few times. This chain connects TRBV6-4 to TRBJ2-5; TRBD1 matches at 10 bases. The germline V gene has CDR1 MRHNA and CDR2 SNTAGT. CDR3 length equals 14 residues. J lost 4 bases, V lost 6 bases, and 5 bases had no gene match. The CDR3, as DNA: TGTGCCAGCAGGGGGGACAGGGGAGGAGAGACCCAGTACTTC. It yields the protein CASRGDRGGETQYF.

The rearrangement uses TRBV5-5 and TRBJ2-6; TRBD1 might be the D (5 bases). Germline CDR1 SGHKS, CDR2 YYEKEE (reference sequence). Trimming removed 4 bases at V and 0 bases at J, with 17 bases between. The CDR3 contains 18 residues. CDR3 residues: CASSDDAGSYSGANVLTF. CDR3 DNA sequence: TGTGCCAGCAGCGACGATGCAGGGTCCTACTCTGGGGCCAACGTCCTGACTTTC.

V is TRBV19 and J is TRBJ1-1, with D perhaps TRBD1 (6 bases). This CDR3 contains 15 residues. V lost 3 bases to trimming and J lost 0 bases, with 11 bases between them. Per germline, CDR1 LNHDA and CDR2 SQIVND (reference sequence). The CDR3 DNA is TGTGCCAGTAGTATTGGGGGGCAATTGAACACTGAAGCTTTCTTT. Encoded protein: CASSIGGQLNTEAFF.

This clone was recorded a few times. The V and J genes are TRBV5-4 and TRBJ1-6; maybe TRBD1 (5 bases). Germline V gives CDR1 SGHNT, CDR2 YYREEE (reference sequence). The CDR3 consists of 18 residues. Trimming stripped 4 bases from V and 5 bases from J, with 22 bases between. The CDR3 region is CASSPGTTRFTHNSPLHF. The CDR3 DNA follows: TGTGCCAGCAGCCCGGGGACGACCCGATTTACCCATAATTCACCCCTCCACTTT.

In its sample, this clone was seen once. The chain recombines TRBV9 with TRBJ2-3; 13 nucleotides align to TRBD2. The CDR3 has 20 amino acids. The J segment lost 1 base and the V segment lost 0 bases, leaving 11 bases of the junction unmatched. Germline assignment: CDR1 SGDLS and CDR2 YYNGEE. The CDR3 DNA reads as TGTGCCAGCAGCGTAGGTCTAGGGACTAGCGGGACCTCCCGCACAGATACGCAGTATTTT. Amino acid sequence: CASSVGLGTSGTSRTDTQYF. Full variable domain (outside the CDR3, taken from reference TRBV9 and TRBJ2-3): DSGVTQTPKHLITATGQRVTLRCSPRSGDLSVYWYQQSLDQGLQFLIQYYNGEERAKGNILERFSAQQFPDLHSELNLSSLELGDSALYFCASSVGLGTSGTSRTDTQYFGPGTRLTVL.

V and J are TRBV7-9 and TRBJ2-6, with D tentatively TRBD1 (5 bases). The V end lost 9 bases, the J end lost 0 bases, and 6 bases lay between the germline ends. CDR3 length: 13 residues. Germline loops: CDR1 SEHNR, CDR2 FQNEAQ (reference sequence). CDR3 region: CASGHSGANVLTF. CDR3 nucleotides: TGTGCCAGTGGACACTCTGGGGCCAACGTCCTGACTTTC. The full variable domain, its missing parts supplied by reference TRBV7-9 and TRBJ2-6, is DTGVSQNPRHKITKRGQNVTFRCDPISEHNRLYWYRQTLGQGPEFLTYFQNEAQLEKSRLLSDRFSAERPKGSFSTLEIQRTEQGDSAMYLCASGHSGANVLTFGAGSRLTVL.